The 23 T cell receptor beta chains reported below all come from one sample, sequenced in a study of T-cell reconstitution after alpha-beta-depleted transplantation in children. This sample's TCRbeta library carried unique molecular identifier barcodes. TCRdb re-called the PCR reads with MiXCR, one entry per CDR3 protein. The sample yields about 140,000 distinct CDR3 sequences, around 9% seen once. Sequencing used PBMCs, mostly from graft donor cells, obtained 180 days after TCRalphabeta/CD19-depleted stem cell transplant. These receptors came from a female patient under 10 years old who had a stem cell transplant for congenital amegakaryocytic thrombocytopenia, so the T cells may come from the graft donor.

This clonotype was found many times. This chain links TRBV20-1 with TRBJ2-1; no clear D gene. Germline CDR1 is DFQATT and CDR2 is SNEGSKA (reference sequence). The CDR3 consists of 14 residues. The ends were cut back, 2 bases at V and 0 bases at J, with 8 bases in the middle. The CDR3 sequence is CSARPSSSYNEQFF. CDR3 DNA: TGCAGTGCTAGACCCAGCAGCTCCTACAATGAGCAGTTCTTC.

Comments on this clonotype: A much larger clone is a single base away; this may be a read error. This chain uses TRBV20-1 with TRBJ1-1; D remains unclear. This CDR3 spans 13 amino acids. Per germline, CDR1 DFQATT and CDR2 SNEGSKA (reference sequence). V was trimmed by 3 bases and J by 5 bases, leaving 13 bases between them. The chain's CDR3 is CSARGCRRTEAFF. Here the CDR3 DNA reads TGCAGTGCTAGGGGGTGCCGGAGGACTGAAGCTTTCTTT.

This clonotype came up a few times. The chain uses TRBV5-1 and TRBJ1-2, with 7 bases matching TRBD1. CDR1 and CDR2 (germline): SGHRS, YFSETQ. This CDR3 region has 13 residues. V trimming: 4 bases; J trimming: 8 bases; junction bases outside the gene matches: 8. This CDR3 reads CASSPGGTAGYTF. DNA of the CDR3: TGCGCCAGCAGCCCGGGAGGGACAGCAGGCTACACCTTC.

As for this clonotype: This may be a read error, as it is one base from a much larger clone. This chain links TRBV5-1 with TRBJ2-7; TRBD1 might be the D (6 bases). The CDR3 spans 13 residues. The germline V gene has CDR1 SGHRS and CDR2 YFSETQ. CDR3 DNA: TGCGCCAGCAGCCAGACCTGGGGGCACGAGCGGTACTTC. Its translation is CASSQTWGHERYF.

V gene TRBV7-6 combines with J gene TRBJ2-2; 10 bases fit TRBD2. This CDR3 region has 17 residues. V shed 4 bases, J shed 4 bases, and the junction held 9 bases outside the gene matches. Germline loops: CDR1 SGHVS, CDR2 FNYEAQ. CDR3 nucleotides: TGTGCCAGCAGCTCCCAGCGGGAGGGCCACGGCACCGGGGAGCTGTTTTTT. It codes for CASSSQREGHGTGELFF. Drawing the rest from reference TRBV7-6 and TRBJ2-2, the complete variable domain is GAGVSQSPRYKVTKRGQDVALRCDPISGHVSLYWYRQALGQGPEFLTYFNYEAQQDKSGLPNDRFSAERPEGSISTLTIQRTEQRDSAMYRCASSSQREGHGTGELFFGEGSRLTVL.

There are a few counts of this clonotype. This sequence joins TRBV7-3 and TRBJ1-1; D is possibly TRBD1 (5 bases). V was trimmed by 3 bases and J by 5 bases, leaving 10 bases between them. This CDR3 is 13 amino acids long. CDR1 and CDR2 from the germline V gene are SGHTA and FQGTGA. The CDR3 region is CASSLPGGTEAFF. The CDR3 nucleotides are TGTGCCAGCAGCTTGCCGGGGGGGACTGAAGCTTTCTTT.

The rearrangement uses TRBV20-1 and TRBJ2-7; D is unclear. Germline assignment: CDR1 DFQATT and CDR2 SNEGSKA (reference sequence). Trimming took off 1 base at V and 2 bases at J, with 3 bases between the two ends. The CDR3 totals 11 residues. CDR3 coding DNA: TGCAGTGCTAGAGCTCCCTACGAGCAGTACTTC. This translates into CSARAPYEQYF.

This clonotype was counted ten times or more. The chain couples TRBV3-1 to TRBJ1-2; 8 bases are a match to TRBD1. V lost 4 bases, J lost 8 bases, and 9 bases stayed unmatched. CDR1 LGHDT and CDR2 YNNKEL come from the germline V gene (reference sequence). The CDR3 extends over 14 amino acids. As DNA, the CDR3 is TGTGCCAGCAGCCCGCGACAGGGGAGGTCCGGCTACACCTTC. Protein sequence: CASSPRQGRSGYTF. Complete variable domain (other parts from reference TRBV3-1 and TRBJ1-2): DTAVSQTPKYLVTQMGNDKSIKCEQNLGHDTMYWYKQDSKKFLKIMFSYNNKELIINETVPNRFSPKSPDKAHLNLHINSLELGDSAVYFCASSPRQGRSGYTFGSGTRLTVV.

There are many counts of this clonotype. The rearrangement uses TRBV10-3 and TRBJ2-1, with D possibly being TRBD1 (6 bases). V was trimmed by 0 bases and J by 5 bases, leaving 11 bases between them. CDR3 length: 15 amino acids. Germline-derived CDR1 and CDR2 are ENHRY and SYGVKD. The CDR3 is CAISESGDTNNEQFF. The CDR3 nucleotides are TGTGCCATCAGTGAGTCGGGGGACACCAACAATGAGCAGTTCTTC.

This chain links TRBV20-1 with TRBJ2-5; D not certain. The CDR3 consists of 14 residues. Trimming pared 3 bases from V and 7 bases from J, leaving 18 bases between. CDR1 is DFQATT and CDR2 is SNEGSKA in the germline V gene (reference sequence). The CDR3 DNA sequence: TGCAGTGCTAGCGGGTGGAACGACATGGGGACCCAGTACTTC. Amino acid sequence: CSASGWNDMGTQYF.

This clonotype was seen repeatedly, ten times or more. V is TRBV7-2 and J is TRBJ2-7; 13 bases align to TRBD2. The CDR3 totals 15 residues. The V and J ends lost 5 bases and 7 bases, in that order; junction bases with no gene match: 8. Germline values: CDR1 SGHTA, CDR2 FQGNSA. For the CDR3, the DNA is TGTGCCAGCAGCCCGGGACTAGCGGGACGTGGGGAGCAGTACTTC. Translation: CASSPGLAGRGEQYF.

This clonotype was detected many times. The chain uses TRBV28 and TRBJ2-7; the match to TRBD1 covers 7 bases. J gave up 4 bases and V 1 base, and 4 bases lay outside the gene matches. The CDR3 covers 14 residues. CDR1 is MDHEN, CDR2 SYDVKM, per germline. The CDR3 nucleotides are TGTGCCAGCAGTTTATCAGGGGGTCAATACGAGCAGTACTTC. It yields the protein CASSLSGGQYEQYF.

The chain has TRBV7-2 and TRBJ2-7; D gene unclear. The germline CDR1 and CDR2 sequences are SGHTA and FQGNSA. V was shortened by 2 bases and J by 6 bases, with 5 bases between the two germline ends. There are 11 residues in the CDR3. DNA of the CDR3: TGTGCCAGCAGCTTAATCGCCGAGCAGTACTTC. Its translation: CASSLIAEQYF.

This clonotype was observed many times. The chain has TRBV28 and TRBJ1-2, with no clear D. The CDR3 extends over 11 amino acids. Per the germline V gene, CDR1 is MDHEN and CDR2 is SYDVKM. Trimming stripped 3 bases from V and 10 bases from J, with 9 bases between. CDR3 sequence (DNA): TGTGCCAGCAGTTTCCTGGGCGACTACACCTTC. This translates into CASSFLGDYTF.

V gene TRBV5-1 combines with J gene TRBJ2-1; the D gene is possibly TRBD2 (6 bases). Trimming took 7 bases from V and 12 from J, leaving 26 bases between them. The germline V gene encodes CDR1 SGHRS and CDR2 YFSETQ. The CDR3 runs 15 residues. This chain's CDR3 is CASHPRGAGQSAQFF. In nucleotides, the CDR3 is TGCGCCAGCCATCCGAGAGGAGCGGGCCAAAGTGCGCAGTTCTTC.

This sequence joins TRBV20-1 and TRBJ2-1, with 8 nucleotides matching TRBD1. This CDR3 has 15 residues. The V and J ends lost 1 base and 1 base, in that order; junction bases with no gene match: 3. The V gene's germline CDR1 is DFQATT and CDR2 SNEGSKA (reference sequence). CDR3 protein: CSARGDRGSYNEQFF. DNA for the CDR3: TGCAGTGCTAGAGGTGACAGGGGTTCCTACAATGAGCAGTTCTTC.

This chain uses TRBV5-4 with TRBJ2-5; 8 bases line up with TRBD1. Germline V CDR1 and CDR2: SGHNT, YYREEE (reference sequence). Germline trimming cut 4 bases from V and 4 bases from J; bases unmatched to any gene: 3. The CDR3 extends over 13 amino acids. CDR3 residues: CASSPGQGETQYF. DNA of the CDR3: TGTGCCAGCAGCCCTGGACAGGGAGAGACCCAGTACTTC.

The rearrangement uses TRBV6-1 and TRBJ2-3; 8 positions match TRBD2. The J segment lost 3 bases and the V segment lost 8 bases, leaving 10 bases of the junction unmatched. The CDR3 length is 15 residues. Germline loops: CDR1 MNHNS, CDR2 SASEGT. CDR3 DNA: TGTGCCAGCTACGCGGAGGGCGGGAGGACAGATACGCAGTATTTT. It yields the protein CASYAEGGRTDTQYF.

This clonotype was recorded many times. The gene calls are TRBV27 and TRBJ1-4, with TRBD1 matching over 7 bases. Germline CDR1 MNHEY, CDR2 SMNVEV (reference sequence). This CDR3 is 16 amino acids long. With V trimmed by 2 bases and J by 10 bases, 13 bases remained unmatched. CDR3 residues: CASSLGAGQAGGKLFF. The CDR3 bases are TGTGCCAGCAGTTTAGGAGCAGGACAGGCCGGAGGAAAACTGTTTTTT. The entire variable domain, with the rest obtained from reference TRBV27 and TRBJ1-4, is as follows: EAQVTQNPRYLITVTGKKLTVTCSQNMNHEYMSWYRQDPGLGLRQIYYSMNVEVTDKGDVPEGYKVSRKEKRNFPLILESPSPNQTSLYFCASSLGAGQAGGKLFFGSGTQLSVL.

This clonotype was counted at least ten times. The genes are TRBV20-1 and TRBJ2-1, with TRBD1 as a possible D gene (6 bases). The germline V gene encodes CDR1 DFQATT and CDR2 SNEGSKA (reference sequence). This CDR3 spans 12 amino acids. The CDR3 bases are TGCAGCTGCCACAGGGCCTACAATGAGCAGTTCTTC. Its protein is CSCHRAYNEQFF.

This sequence joins TRBV29-1 and TRBJ1-3, with D unclear. Between the trimmed V and J ends, which lost 4 bases and 0 bases, there was a span of 4 bases. The length of the CDR3 is 12 residues. Germline values: CDR1 SQVTM, CDR2 ANQGSEA. CDR3 in DNA: TGCAGCGTTGGGGTCTCTGGAAACACCATATATTTT. Protein product: CSVGVSGNTIYF.

This chain links TRBV11-2 with TRBJ2-3; 11 nucleotides align to TRBD2. The germline gives CDR1 SGHAT, CDR2 FQNNGV. The V gene end was trimmed by 4 bases and the J gene end by 5 bases; junction bases not matched to a gene: 14. The CDR3 consists of 18 residues. CDR3 nucleotides: TGTGCCAGCAGCTCCCCCCTCGGTAGCGGGAGGGCCAAAGATACGCAGTATTTT. It is translated as CASSSPLGSGRAKDTQYF.

In its sample, this clonotype was seen a few times. The rearrangement joins TRBV20-1 to TRBJ2-7; perhaps TRBD2 as D (6 bases). V was trimmed by 0 bases and J by 0 bases, leaving 15 bases between them. The CDR3 extends over 16 amino acids. Germline CDR1 reads DFQATT; CDR2 reads SNEGSKA (reference sequence). CDR3 in amino acids: CSARDPRGASSYEQYF. DNA for the CDR3: TGCAGTGCTAGAGATCCCCGCGGGGCGAGCTCCTACGAGCAGTACTTC.